What follows is one TCR beta chain and its context. Its specificity is not known. These data belong to a study of shared clonotypes between healthy human individuals. General study results and limits: Against clonotypes common to all four donors, non-shared ones had lower generation probabilities.

Only Caucasian adults living in Nashville, Tennessee served as donors. The investigators split CD4+ cells into a CD45RA+ naive subset and a CD45RA-negative memory subset. The ends were cut back, 4 bases at V and 9 bases at J, with 19 bases in the middle. The germline gives CDR1 SGHTA, CDR2 FQGNSA. This CDR3 has 15 residues. Produced via immunoSEQ multiplex PCR; TCRdb's table is partial and in-frame only. The sample includes 780,000 or so clones, around 70% seen only once; the top ten take about 1.7%. The rearrangement links TRBV7-2 to TRBJ2-1; D uncertain. The sample was memory CD4+ T cells sorted from blood. The subset: CD45RA-negative fraction. The source is a woman between 25 and 40 years old in good health. CDR3 region: CASSSPWRQTREQFF. CDR3 nucleotide sequence: TGTGCCAGCAGCTCCCCTTGGCGGCAGACCCGTGAGCAGTTCTTC.